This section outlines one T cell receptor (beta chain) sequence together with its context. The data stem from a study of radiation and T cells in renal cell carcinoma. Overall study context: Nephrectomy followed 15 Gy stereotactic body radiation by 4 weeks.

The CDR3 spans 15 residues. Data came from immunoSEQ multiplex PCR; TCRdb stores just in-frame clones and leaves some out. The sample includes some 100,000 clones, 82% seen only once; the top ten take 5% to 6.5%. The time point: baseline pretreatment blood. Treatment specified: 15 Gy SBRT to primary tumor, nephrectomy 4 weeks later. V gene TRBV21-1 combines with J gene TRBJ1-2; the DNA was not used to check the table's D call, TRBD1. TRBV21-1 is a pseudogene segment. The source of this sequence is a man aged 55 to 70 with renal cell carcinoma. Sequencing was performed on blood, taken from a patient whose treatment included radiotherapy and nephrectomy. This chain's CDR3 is CASSKTGGANYGYTF. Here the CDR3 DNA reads TGTGCCAGCAGCAAGACAGGGGGCGCGAACTATGGCTACACCTTC.